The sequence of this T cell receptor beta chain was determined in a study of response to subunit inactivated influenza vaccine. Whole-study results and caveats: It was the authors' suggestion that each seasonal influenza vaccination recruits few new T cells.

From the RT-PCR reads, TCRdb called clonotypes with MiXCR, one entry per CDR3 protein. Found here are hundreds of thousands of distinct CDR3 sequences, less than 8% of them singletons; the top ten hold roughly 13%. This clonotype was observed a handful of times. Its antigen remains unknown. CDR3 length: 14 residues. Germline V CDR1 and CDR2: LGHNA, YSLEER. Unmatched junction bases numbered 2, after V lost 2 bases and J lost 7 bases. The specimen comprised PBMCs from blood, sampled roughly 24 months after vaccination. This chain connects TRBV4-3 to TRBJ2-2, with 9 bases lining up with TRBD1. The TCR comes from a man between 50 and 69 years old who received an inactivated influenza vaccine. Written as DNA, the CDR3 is TGCGCCAGCAGCCAAACAGGGGGCGGCGGGGAGCTGTTTTTT. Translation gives CASSQTGGGGELFF.